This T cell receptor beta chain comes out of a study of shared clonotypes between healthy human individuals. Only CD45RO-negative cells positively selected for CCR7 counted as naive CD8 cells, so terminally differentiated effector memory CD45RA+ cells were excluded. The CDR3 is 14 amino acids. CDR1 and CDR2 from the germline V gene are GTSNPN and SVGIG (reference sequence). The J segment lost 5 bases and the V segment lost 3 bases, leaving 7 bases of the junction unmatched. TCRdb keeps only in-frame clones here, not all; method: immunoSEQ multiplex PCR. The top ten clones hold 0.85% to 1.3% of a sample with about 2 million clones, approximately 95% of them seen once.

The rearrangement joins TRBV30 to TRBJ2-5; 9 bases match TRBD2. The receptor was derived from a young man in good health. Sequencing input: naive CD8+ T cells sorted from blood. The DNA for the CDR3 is TGTGCCTGGAGCGTATTAGCGGGAGACGAGACCCAGTACTTC. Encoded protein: CAWSVLAGDETQYF.